The clone carrying this T cell receptor (beta chain) came up a few times. Antigen: not known. The library targeted TCRbeta and was prepared with unique molecular identifiers. Via MiXCR, TCRdb re-called the PCR reads, giving one row per CDR3 protein. The table shows 130,000 to 150,000 distinct CDR3 sequences, with around 8.8% occurring only once. The CDR3 consists of 15 residues. The V end was cut by 6 bases, the J end by 4 bases, with 19 bases between. CDR1 and CDR2 from the germline V gene are SGHVS and FNYEAQ. This specimen comes from a study of T-cell reconstitution after alpha-beta-depleted transplantation in children. Study-level findings and limits: From newly produced T cells came most of the T-cell counts and diversity one year after transplant.

Material: PBMCs, mostly from graft donor cells, obtained 180 days after TCRalphabeta/CD19-depleted stem cell transplant. The receptor was isolated from a female patient aged 2-9 years who had a stem cell transplant for congenital amegakaryocytic thrombocytopenia, so the T cells may come from the graft donor. The rearrangement uses TRBV7-6 and TRBJ2-7; perhaps TRBD1 as D (6 bases). The CDR3 is CASSYLSRGPYEQYF. CDR3 bases: TGTGCCAGCAGTTACCTGAGCAGGGGCCCATACGAGCAGTACTTC.